This T cell receptor beta chain derives from a study of blood T cell repertoires in COVID-19. Using immunoSEQ multiplex PCR, the repertoire was profiled, and TCRdb retains in-frame clones only, with some absent. This table has around 300,000 clones, over 75% appearing once. The CDR3 loop spans 14 amino acids. V was shortened by 3 bases and J by 2 bases, with 11 bases between the two germline ends. Germline assignment: CDR1 MGHDK and CDR2 SYGVNS. The chain combines TRBV25-1 with TRBJ2-7, with D maybe TRBD2 (5 bases). Material: peripheral blood. This receptor was obtained from a human donor in a cohort sampled during active COVID-19. The CDR3 reads CASSDDFGAYEQYF. The CDR3 region has the DNA TGTGCCAGCAGTGATGATTTCGGGGCCTACGAGCAGTACTTC.